This T cell receptor beta chain was sequenced during a study of cytomegalovirus exposure and HLA in healthy donors. General study results and limits: One later analysis reportedly identified an Asian-associated ancestry cluster that showed fewer N-insertions than the roughly 600-donor mean. Within an earlier analysis, most TCR beta V segments proved productive either about 87% or about 30% of the time.

The trim removed 5 bases at V and 4 bases at J, leaving 16 bases unmatched. Germline CDR1 and CDR2: MNHEY and SMNVEV (reference sequence). The CDR3 has 17 amino acids. Use of 60 Vbeta and 13 Jbeta primers characterized the PCR. Produced via immunoSEQ multiplex PCR; TCRdb's table is partial and in-frame only. The sample holds 100,000 to 150,000 clones. Remarks on this clone: Its specificity is unknown.

The V gene is TRBV27, the J gene TRBJ2-7; 8 nucleotides line up with TRBD1. Sequencing was performed on PBMCs. This TCR was sampled from a woman in her forties in good health and CMV-seropositive. Written as DNA, the CDR3 is TGTGCCAGCAGTCGTCCGACAGGGGTTAATGAGAGATACGAGCAGTACTTC. Translation gives CASSRPTGVNERYEQYF.